This note documents a single T cell receptor (beta chain) sequence. Its antigen is undetermined. V dropped 2 bases and J dropped 1 base, with 8 bases sitting between them. This CDR3 is 13 amino acids long. Per the germline V gene, CDR1 is GTSNPN and CDR2 is SVGIG (reference sequence). This record comes from a study of chemoradiotherapy in HPV16-positive cancers. Study-level results: Only two HPV16-positive patients supplied the functional HPV-specificity definition. Non-HPV-specific T cells did not expand in tumors during treatment, whereas candidate HPV-specific clones and E7-related motifs did.

Clones were sequenced by immunoSEQ multiplex PCR, and TCRdb holds only the in-frame ones, with some missing. The repertoire holds nearly 5,500 clones, with 89% as singletons. This rearrangement joins TRBV30 to TRBJ1-1; D gene ambiguous. This specimen was blood, taken from a patient who underwent chemoradiotherapy. The TCR was taken from a human donor with HPV-associated anogenital cancer. The CDR3 reads CAWSLTGNTEAFF. The CDR3 region has the DNA TGTGCCTGGAGTTTAACGGGGAACACTGAAGCTTTCTTT.